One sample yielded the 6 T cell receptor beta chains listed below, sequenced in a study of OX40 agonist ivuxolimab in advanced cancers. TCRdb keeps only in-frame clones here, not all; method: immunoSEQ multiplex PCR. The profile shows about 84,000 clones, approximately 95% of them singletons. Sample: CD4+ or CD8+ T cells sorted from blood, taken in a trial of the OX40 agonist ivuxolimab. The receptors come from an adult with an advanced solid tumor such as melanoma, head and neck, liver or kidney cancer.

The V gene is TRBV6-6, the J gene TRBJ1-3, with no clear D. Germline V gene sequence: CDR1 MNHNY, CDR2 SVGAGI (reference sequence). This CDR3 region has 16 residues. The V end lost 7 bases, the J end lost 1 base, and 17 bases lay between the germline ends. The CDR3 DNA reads TGTGCCAGCATAGGGATAGAAAAACATTCTGGAAACACCATATATTTT. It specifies CASIGIEKHSGNTIYF.

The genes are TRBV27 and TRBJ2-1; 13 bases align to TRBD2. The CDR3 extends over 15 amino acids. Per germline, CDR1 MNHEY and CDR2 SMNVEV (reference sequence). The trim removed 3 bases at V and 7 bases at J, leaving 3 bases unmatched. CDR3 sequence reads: CASSFGTSGKNEQFF. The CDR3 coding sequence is TGTGCCAGCAGTTTCGGGACTAGCGGGAAAAATGAGCAGTTCTTC.

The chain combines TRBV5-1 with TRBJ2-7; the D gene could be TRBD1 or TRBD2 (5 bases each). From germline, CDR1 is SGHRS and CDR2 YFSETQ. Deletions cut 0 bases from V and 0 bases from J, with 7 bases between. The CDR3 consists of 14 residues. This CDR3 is CASSLEGSSYEQYF. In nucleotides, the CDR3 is TGCGCCAGCAGCTTGGAGGGGAGCTCCTACGAGCAGTACTTC.

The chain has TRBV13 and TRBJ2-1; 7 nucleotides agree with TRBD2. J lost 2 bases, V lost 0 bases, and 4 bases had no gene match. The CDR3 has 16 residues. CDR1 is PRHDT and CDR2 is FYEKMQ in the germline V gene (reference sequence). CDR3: CASSLGPSGAYNEQFF. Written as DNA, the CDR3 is TGTGCCAGCAGCTTAGGCCCAAGCGGGGCCTACAATGAGCAGTTCTTC.

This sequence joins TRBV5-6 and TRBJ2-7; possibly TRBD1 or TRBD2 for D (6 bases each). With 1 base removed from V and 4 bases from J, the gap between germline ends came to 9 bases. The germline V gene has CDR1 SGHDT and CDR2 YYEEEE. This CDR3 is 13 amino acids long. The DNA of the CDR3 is TGTGCCAGCAGCTTGTGGGGGGCGTACGAGCAGTACTTC. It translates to CASSLWGAYEQYF.

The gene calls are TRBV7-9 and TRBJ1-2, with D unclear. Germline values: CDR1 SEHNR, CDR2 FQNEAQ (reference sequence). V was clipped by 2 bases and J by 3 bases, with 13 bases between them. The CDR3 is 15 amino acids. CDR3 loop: CASSLTPVNYYGYTF. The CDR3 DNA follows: TGTGCCAGCAGCTTAACCCCGGTGAACTACTATGGCTACACCTTC.